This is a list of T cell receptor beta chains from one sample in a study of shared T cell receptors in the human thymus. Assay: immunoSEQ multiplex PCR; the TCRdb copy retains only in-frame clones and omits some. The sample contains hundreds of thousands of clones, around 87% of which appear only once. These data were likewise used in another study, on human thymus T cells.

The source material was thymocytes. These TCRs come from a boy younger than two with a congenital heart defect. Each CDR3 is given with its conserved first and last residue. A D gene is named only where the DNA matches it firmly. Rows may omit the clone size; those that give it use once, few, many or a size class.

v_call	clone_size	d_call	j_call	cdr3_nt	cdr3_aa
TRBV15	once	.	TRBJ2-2	TGTGCCACCAGCTTCGTACGGAGTCCATACACCGGGGAGCTGTTTTTT	CATSFVRSPYTGELFF
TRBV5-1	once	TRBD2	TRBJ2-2	TGCGCCAGCAGCTCTGCGGGGGTCAACACCGGGGAGCTGTTTTTT	CASSSAGVNTGELFF
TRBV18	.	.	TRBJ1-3	TGTGCCAGCTCACCACCAGGGACACCCAATGGAAACACCATATATTTT	CASSPPGTPNGNTIYF
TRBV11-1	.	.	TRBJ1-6	TGTGCCAGCAGCTTAACATTTCCAAATTCACCCCTCCACTTT	CASSLTFPNSPLHF
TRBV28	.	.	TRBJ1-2	TGTGCCAGCAGTACCCCAGGGCCCTATGGCTACACCTTC	CASSTPGPYGYTF
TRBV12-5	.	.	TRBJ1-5	TGTGCTAGTGGTTTGGCGTCAGATCAGCCCCAGCATTTT	CASGLASDQPQHF
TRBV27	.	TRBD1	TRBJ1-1	TGTGCCAGCAGCTGGACAGGGTCGAACACTGAAGCTTTCTTT	CASSWTGSNTEAFF
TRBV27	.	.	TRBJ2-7	TGTGCCAGCAGTCCGCGACCGTCGACAGGGACTTACCGGTACTTC	CASSPRPSTGTYRYF
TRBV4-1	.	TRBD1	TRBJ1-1	TGCGCCAGCAGCCACCCGACAGGGGCCAGTGAAGCTTTCTTT	CASSHPTGASEAFF
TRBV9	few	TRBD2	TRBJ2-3	TGTGCCAGCAGCGTAGCAACTCCCTTAGCGGGGGGGCGGAATACGCAGTATTTT	CASSVATPLAGGRNTQYF
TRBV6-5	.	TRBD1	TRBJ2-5	TGTGCCAGCAGTTACGCGGAAAGGACAGGCAAAGAGACCCAGTACTTC	CASSYAERTGKETQYF
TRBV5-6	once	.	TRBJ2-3	TGTGCCAGCAGCCTTACCGAAAGCAGGTCTACCGCAGATACGCAGTATTTT	CASSLTESRSTADTQYF
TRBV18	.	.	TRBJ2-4	TGTGCCAGCTCACCCGGATTTTGGTGGGCCGGTGGTGCCAAAAACATTCAGTACTTC	CASSPGFWWAGGAKNIQYF
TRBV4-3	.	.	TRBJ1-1	TGCGCCAGCAGCCAAACCACCGGGACTAATCCGCCTTTGGCTGAAGCTTTCTTT	CASSQTTGTNPPLAEAFF
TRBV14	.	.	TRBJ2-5	TGTGCCAGCAGCCATTGTGGCAGGGCCCAAGAGACCCAGTACTTC	CASSHCGRAQETQYF
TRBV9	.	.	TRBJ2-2	TGTGCCAGCAGTGAAACAGGGAGTCGCCTCACCGGGGAGCTGTTTTTT	CASSETGSRLTGELFF
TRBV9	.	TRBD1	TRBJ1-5	TGTGCCAGCAGCCATGGACAGGAGGATCAGCCCCAGCATTTT	CASSHGQEDQPQHF
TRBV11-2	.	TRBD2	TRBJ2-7	TGTGCCAGCAGCCCAAGCGGGACTAGCGGGAGAGCGCCCTACGAGCAGTACTTC	CASSPSGTSGRAPYEQYF
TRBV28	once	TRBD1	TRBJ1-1	TGTGCCAGCAGATGTAGGGGGCGCCCCACTGAAGCTTTCTTT	CASRCRGRPTEAFF
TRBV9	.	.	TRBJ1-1	TGTGCCAGCAGCGCGAGCAGGGACACTGAAGCTTTCTTT	CASSASRDTEAFF
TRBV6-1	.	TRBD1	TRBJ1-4	TGTGCCAGCAATCGGGACAGAGAAAAACTGTTTTTT	CASNRDREKLFF
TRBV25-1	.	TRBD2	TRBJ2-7	TGTGCCAGCACCACCGGGACTAGCGCCACCTACGAGCAGTACTTC	CASTTGTSATYEQYF
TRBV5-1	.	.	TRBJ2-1	TGCGCCAGCAGCTTGGTGTCGGGAGCCGACTACAATGAGCAGTTCTTC	CASSLVSGADYNEQFF
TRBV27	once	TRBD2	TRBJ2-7	TGTGCCAGCAGCCCAGGACGGCCCCGACTAGCGGGAGGGCCCGAGCAGTACTTC	CASSPGRPRLAGGPEQYF
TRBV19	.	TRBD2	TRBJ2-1	TGTGCCAGTAGTATGACTAGAACTAGCGGGAGGAGTGAGCAGTTCTTC	CASSMTRTSGRSEQFF
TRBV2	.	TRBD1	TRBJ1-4	TGTGCCAGCAACGTGGGACAGGGTGGGGAAAAACTGTTTTTT	CASNVGQGGEKLFF